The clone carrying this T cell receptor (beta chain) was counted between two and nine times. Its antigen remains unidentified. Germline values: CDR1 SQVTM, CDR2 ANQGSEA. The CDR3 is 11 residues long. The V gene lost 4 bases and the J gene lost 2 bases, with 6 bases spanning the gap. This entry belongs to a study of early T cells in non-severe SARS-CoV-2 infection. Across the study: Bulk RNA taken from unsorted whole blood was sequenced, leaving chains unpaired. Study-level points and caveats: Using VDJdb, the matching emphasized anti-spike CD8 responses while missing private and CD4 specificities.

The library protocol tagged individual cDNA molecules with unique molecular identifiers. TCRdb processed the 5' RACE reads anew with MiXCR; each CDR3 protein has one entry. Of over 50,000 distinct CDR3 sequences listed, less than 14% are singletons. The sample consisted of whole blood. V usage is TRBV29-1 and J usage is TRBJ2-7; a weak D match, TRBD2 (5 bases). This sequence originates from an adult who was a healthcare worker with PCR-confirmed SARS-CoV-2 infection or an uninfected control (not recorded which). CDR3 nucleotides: TGCAGCGTTGGGCGGGCCTACGAGCAGTACTTC. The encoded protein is CSVGRAYEQYF.